Listed here are 18 T cell receptor beta chains from one sample, sequenced in a study of T-cell reconstitution after alpha-beta-depleted transplantation in children. This sample's TCRbeta library carried unique molecular identifier barcodes. TCRdb reanalysed the PCR reads using MiXCR and keeps one entry per CDR3 protein. The repertoire has 90,000 to 100,000 distinct CDR3 sequences, about a quarter of them found once; the top ten carry about 20%. This material consisted of PBMCs, taken before TCRalphabeta/CD19-depleted stem cell transplant. These receptors were collected from a boy aged 2 to 10 with acute lymphoblastic leukemia, due to receive a stem cell transplant.

This clonotype was counted between two and nine times. The CDR3 protein is CASSVPIRVETQYF. The CDR3 nucleotides read TGTGCCAGCAGTGTCCCGATCAGGGTAGAGACCCAGTACTTC. The V gene is TRBV28, the J gene TRBJ2-5, with D possibly TRBD1 on 5 matching bases. Germline lookup yields CDR1 MDHEN and CDR2 SYDVKM. The CDR3 runs to 14 residues. Trimming stripped 5 bases from V and 4 bases from J, with 14 bases between.

The DNA for the CDR3 is TGCGCCAGCAGCTTGTACGGACAGGGGACCTACGAGCAGTACTTC. Translating gives CASSLYGQGTYEQYF. V gene TRBV5-1 combines with J gene TRBJ2-7; 9 nucleotides match TRBD1. The CDR3 runs 15 residues. V gave up 1 base and J gave up 2 bases; unmatched junction bases: 4. Germline lookup yields CDR1 SGHRS and CDR2 YFSETQ.

The V and J genes are TRBV9 and TRBJ2-1; D unclear. With 2 bases removed from V and 4 bases from J, the gap between germline ends came to 7 bases. The CDR3 covers 13 residues. Germline values: CDR1 SGDLS, CDR2 YYNGEE. The DNA for the CDR3 is TGTGCCAGCAGCGTCGCTGATTACAATGAGCAGTTCTTC. Translation gives CASSVADYNEQFF.

The chain links TRBV29-1 to TRBJ2-2, with D possibly matching TRBD1 (7 bases). The CDR3 spans 13 residues. Germline-derived CDR1 and CDR2 are SQVTM and ANQGSEA. The germline V and J ends were trimmed by 4 bases and 5 bases, with 11 bases remaining between them. The CDR3 DNA reads as TGCAGCGTTGCCCAGGGGGGAACCGGGGAGCTGTTTTTT. It specifies CSVAQGGTGELFF.

The rearrangement uses TRBV24-1 and TRBJ2-7; D is uncertain. The CDR3 is 13 amino acids. Germline CDR1 reads KGHDR; CDR2 reads SFDVKD. Deletions cut 3 bases from V and 2 bases from J, with 7 bases between. CDR3 DNA sequence: TGTGCCACCAGTGATCGGTCGACCTACGAGCAGTACTTC. Amino acid sequence: CATSDRSTYEQYF.

This clonotype was detected only a few times. J is TRBJ1-6 and V is TRBV6-2 or TRBV6-3; D not resolved. The CDR3 is 11 amino acids. Germline CDR1 reads MNHEY; CDR2 reads SVGEGT. V gave up 7 bases and J gave up 10 bases, with 8 bases separating them. The DNA for the CDR3 is TGTGCCAGCACTTTTGGATCACCCCTCCACTTT. This encodes CASTFGSPLHF.

This clonotype was observed many times. The chain is built from TRBV15 and TRBJ1-2; a weak D match, TRBD1 (6 bases). Germline CDR1 is LNHNV and CDR2 is YYDKDF (reference sequence). With 0 bases removed from V and 4 bases from J, the gap between germline ends came to 12 bases. The CDR3 length is 15 residues. CDR3 sequence (DNA): TGTGCCACCAGCAGAGAGGGCAGGGGAGCCTATGGCTACACCTTC. As protein: CATSREGRGAYGYTF.

This clonotype was detected a few times. V usage is TRBV10-3 and J usage is TRBJ2-2; D might be TRBD2 (7 bases). Germline assignment: CDR1 ENHRY and CDR2 SYGVKD. The germline V and J ends were trimmed by 8 bases and 3 bases, with 16 bases remaining between them. The CDR3 totals 15 residues. CDR3 DNA sequence: TGTGCCATCGGAGGGGGGAGGGGCTACACCGGGGAGCTGTTTTTT. This encodes CAIGGGRGYTGELFF.

This clonotype occurred once. The V call is TRBV7-7, the J call TRBJ2-5; 11 bases map to TRBD2. The CDR3 sequence is 15 residues long. Germline CDR1 and CDR2: SSHAT and FNYEAQ (reference sequence). V dropped 5 bases and J dropped 0; count of bases not matched to a gene: 2. This chain's CDR3 is CASSPGLADQETQYF. The CDR3 DNA reads as TGTGCCAGCAGCCCGGGACTAGCGGACCAAGAGACCCAGTACTTC.

The chain couples TRBV7-2 to TRBJ1-2, with 9 bases that match TRBD1. Trimming at V came to 4 bases and at J to 4 bases, leaving 1 base not matched to a gene. The CDR3 runs 13 residues. Per the germline V gene, CDR1 is SGHTA and CDR2 is FQGNSA. The CDR3 bases are TGTGCCAGCAGCTCGACAGGGGGCTATGGCTACACCTTC. Its translation is CASSSTGGYGYTF.

The chain joins TRBV29-1 to TRBJ2-5; D is possibly TRBD1 (8 bases). This CDR3 comprises 13 residues. V gave up 5 bases and J gave up 4 bases, with 14 bases separating them. Germline V CDR1 and CDR2: SQVTM, ANQGSEA. CDR3 sequence (DNA): TGCAGCGTTCCAACAGGGGGGGGAGAGACCCAGTACTTC. This codes for CSVPTGGGETQYF.

This clonotype showed up just a few times. The V gene is TRBV10-3, the J gene TRBJ2-7, with 7 bases fitting TRBD1. The V segment lost 7 bases and the J segment 0 bases; nucleotides outside the gene matches: 6. Germline CDR1 is ENHRY and CDR2 is SYGVKD. This CDR3 is built from 14 residues. CDR3 nucleotides: TGTGCCATCAAACCCGGGACAGTCTCCTACGAGCAGTACTTC. The encoded protein is CAIKPGTVSYEQYF.

A few counts support this clonotype. This chain links TRBV6-6 with TRBJ1-3; a weak D match, TRBD1 (6 bases). This CDR3 region has 13 residues. Germline V gene sequence: CDR1 MNHNY, CDR2 SVGAGI (reference sequence). V was trimmed by 11 bases and J by 7 bases, leaving 18 bases between them. CDR3 sequence reads: CAGRPGGANTIYF. DNA of the CDR3: TGTGCCGGACGCCCCGGGGGGGCCAACACCATATATTTT.

The sample holds a few counts of this clonotype. This CDR3 is CASSSRTSAYEQYF. For the CDR3, the DNA is TGTGCCAGCAGTTCAAGGACTAGCGCCTACGAGCAGTACTTC. The V gene is TRBV28, the J gene TRBJ2-7; TRBD2 agrees at 9 bases. Germline CDR1 reads MDHEN; CDR2 reads SYDVKM. V lost 4 bases and J lost 2; bases outside the gene matches: 3. The CDR3 is made up of 14 amino acids.

This chain links TRBV18 with TRBJ2-3, with 10 bases fitting TRBD1. Trimming took 3 bases from V and 7 from J; bases not matched to a gene: 4. Germline assignment: CDR1 KGHSH and CDR2 LQKENI. There are 14 residues in the CDR3. The CDR3 loop is CASSPGQGIYTQYF. The CDR3 DNA reads TGTGCCAGCTCACCGGGACAGGGGATTTATACGCAGTATTTT.

This sequence joins TRBV20-1 and TRBJ2-5; D might be TRBD2 (6 bases). Looked up from germline, CDR1 is DFQATT and CDR2 is SNEGSKA (reference sequence). This CDR3 region has 14 residues. V lost 3 bases and J 1 base, leaving 12 bases between the germline ends. CDR3 bases: TGCAGTGCTAGGCCCCGGGGGACCCAAGAGACCCAGTACTTC. It encodes CSARPRGTQETQYF.

This clonotype was seen repeatedly, ten times or more. The chain joins TRBV13 to TRBJ2-3, with D perhaps matching TRBD2 (6 bases). The V and J ends lost 0 bases and 5 bases respectively, with 9 bases between them. In germline, CDR1 is PRHDT, CDR2 FYEKMQ (reference sequence). This CDR3 comprises 14 residues. This CDR3 is CASSLGNGGDTQYF. In DNA form, the CDR3 reads TGTGCCAGCAGCTTAGGAAACGGGGGAGATACGCAGTATTTT.

This clonotype has just a few counts. J is TRBJ1-1 and V is TRBV20-1; D may be TRBD1 (6 bases). V was shortened by 3 bases and J by 3 bases, with 11 bases between the two germline ends. Germline CDR1 and CDR2: DFQATT and SNEGSKA (reference sequence). This CDR3 is built from 13 residues. CDR3 sequence reads: CSASYRVHTEAFF. In nucleotides, the CDR3 is TGCAGTGCTAGCTACAGGGTTCACACTGAAGCTTTCTTT.